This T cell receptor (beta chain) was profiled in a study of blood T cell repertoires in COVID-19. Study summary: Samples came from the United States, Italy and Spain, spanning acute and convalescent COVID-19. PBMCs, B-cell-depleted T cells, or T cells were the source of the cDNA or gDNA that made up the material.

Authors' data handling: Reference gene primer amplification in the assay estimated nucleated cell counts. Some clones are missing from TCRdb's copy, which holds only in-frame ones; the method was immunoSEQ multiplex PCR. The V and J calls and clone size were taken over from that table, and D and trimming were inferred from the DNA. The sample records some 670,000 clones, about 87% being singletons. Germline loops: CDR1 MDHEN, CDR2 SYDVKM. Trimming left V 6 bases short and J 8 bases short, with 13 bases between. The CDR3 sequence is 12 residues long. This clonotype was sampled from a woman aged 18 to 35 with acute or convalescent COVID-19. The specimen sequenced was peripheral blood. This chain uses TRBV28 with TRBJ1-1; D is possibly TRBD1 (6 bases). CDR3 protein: CASSSTTGEAFF. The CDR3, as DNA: TGTGCCAGCAGCTCTACGACAGGAGAAGCTTTCTTT.